The rows below give T cell receptor beta chains drawn from one sample of a study of T cells after posttransplantation cyclophosphamide. Data came from immunoSEQ multiplex PCR; TCRdb stores just in-frame clones and leaves some out. The sample holds about 9,200 clones, roughly 89% seen once. Material: memory CD4+ T cells sorted from PBMCs. The receptors come from a woman aged 55-70 years in good health, CMV-negative, and a related stem cell transplant donor. Both conserved end residues are part of each CDR3. A D gene is named only where the DNA matches it firmly. Clone size is given for some rows only: seen once, a few or many times, or a class if the clone is expanded.

NA	NA	TRBV4-1	TRBJ2-3	CASSLLGGAGARDTQYF	TGCGCCAGCAGCCTCCTAGGGGGGGCGGGAGCTAGAGATACGCAGTATTTT
TRBD2	NA	TRBV7-2	TRBJ2-1	CASSPRGGPNSYNEQFF	TGTGCCAGCAGCCCCCGGGGGGGCCCAAACTCCTACAATGAGCAGTTCTTC
NA	once	TRBV5-1	TRBJ1-2	CASSLAVTPGFGYTF	TGCGCCAGCAGCTTGGCCGTAACGCCGGGTTTTGGCTACACCTTC
TRBD2	NA	TRBV5-4	TRBJ2-1	CASSSRRAGLGGNEQFF	TGTGCCAGCAGCTCCAGAAGAGCGGGACTAGGTGGCAATGAGCAGTTCTTC
NA	few	TRBV7-2	TRBJ1-6	CASSGRARRLLHF	TGTGCCAGCAGCGGCCGTGCACGGCGGCTCCTCCACTTT
NA	NA	TRBV6-6	TRBJ1-6	CASTYGGSSYNSPLHF	TGTGCCAGCACCTACGGGGGGAGCTCCTATAATTCCCCCCTCCACTTT
NA	NA	TRBV19	TRBJ1-6	CASSAQDGGSPLHF	TGTGCCAGTAGTGCTCAGGACGGAGGATCCCCCCTCCACTTT
NA	NA	TRBV7-8	TRBJ1-2	CASSLGGGASYGYTF	TGTGCCAGCAGCTTAGGGGGGGGCGCTTCCTATGGCTACACCTTC
NA	NA	TRBV13	TRBJ1-6	CASSLGDRYNSPLHF	TGTGCCAGCAGCTTAGGGGACAGATATAATTCACCCCTCCACTTT
TRBD2	NA	TRBV6-1	TRBJ2-4	CASSEGRTSGVVYIQYF	TGTGCCAGCAGTGAAGGACGGACTAGCGGGGTGGTCTACATTCAGTACTTC
TRBD1	NA	TRBV4-3	TRBJ2-5	CASSQGDRGRETQYF	TGCGCCAGCAGCCAAGGGGACAGGGGCAGAGAGACCCAGTACTTC
NA	NA	TRBV6-5	TRBJ1-2	CASKGDNYGYTF	TGTGCCAGCAAGGGGGATAACTATGGCTACACCTTC
TRBD1	NA	TRBV7-3	TRBJ1-2	CASSLETGTGYTF	TGTGCCAGCAGCTTAGAGACAGGGACTGGCTACACCTTC
TRBD1	NA	TRBV19	TRBJ2-3	CASSKQGTDTQYF	TGTGCCAGTAGTAAACAGGGGACAGATACGCAGTATTTT
NA	NA	TRBV4-2	TRBJ1-6	CASSQVVYNSPLHF	TGTGCCAGCAGCCAAGTTGTCTATAATTCCCCCCTCCACTTT
NA	NA	TRBV30	TRBJ1-6	CAWSPLSSYNSPLHF	TGTGCCTGGAGTCCCCTGAGCTCCTATAATTCACCCCTCCACTTT
NA	NA	TRBV11-3	TRBJ2-1	CASSLGLGGTNEQFF	TGTGCCAGCAGCTTAGGGCTAGGCGGAACAAATGAGCAGTTCTTC
NA	NA	TRBV6-5	TRBJ2-1	CASSYSGVPGEQFF	TGTGCCAGCAGTTACTCGGGAGTCCCTGGGGAGCAGTTCTTC
NA	NA	TRBV21-1	TRBJ2-7	CASSTKTSDSYEQYF	TGTGCCAGCAGCACCAAGACTAGCGACTCATACGAGCAGTACTTC
NA	NA	TRBV7-9	TRBJ1-6	CASSLRNKDNSPLHF	TGTGCCAGCAGCCTCAGGAACAAAGATAATTCCCCCCTCCACTTT
TRBD1	NA	TRBV18	TRBJ2-6	CASRDRGDSGANVLTF	TGTGCATCGAGGGACAGGGGCGACTCTGGGGCCAACGTCCTGACTTTC
TRBD2	few	TRBV11-2	TRBJ2-1	CASSTGLAGGSGEQFF	TGTGCCAGCAGCACGGGACTAGCGGGGGGAAGCGGTGAGCAGTTCTTC
TRBD1	NA	TRBV5-1	TRBJ2-7	CASSSPGTGGEQYF	TGCGCCAGCAGCTCCCCCGGGACAGGGGGCGAGCAGTACTTC
NA	NA	TRBV4-2	TRBJ1-2	CASSQDQRAGYGYTF	TGTGCCAGCAGCCAAGATCAGAGGGCTGGCTATGGCTACACCTTC
TRBD2	NA	TRBV19	TRBJ2-1	CASSIAGGLNEQFF	TGTGCCAGTAGTATAGCGGGAGGACTTAATGAGCAGTTCTTC
NA	few	TRBV2	TRBJ2-4	CASSSDSTVRLSNQYF	TGTGCCAGCAGTTCTGACAGTACTGTCCGCCTTTCCAATCAGTACTTC
NA	NA	TRBV7-9	TRBJ2-5	CASSFELQETQYF	TGTGCCAGCAGCTTCGAGCTTCAAGAGACCCAGTACTTC
NA	NA	TRBV5-1	TRBJ2-1	CASSWRQNEQFF	TGCGCCAGCAGCTGGAGACAGAATGAGCAGTTCTTC
TRBD1	NA	TRBV2	TRBJ2-3	CASSRGTGAGTDTQYF	TGTGCCAGCAGTCGAGGGACAGGGGCGGGCACAGATACGCAGTATTTT
TRBD2	few	TRBV7-3	TRBJ2-1	CASSVTGTTYNEQFF	TGTGCCAGCAGCGTAACCGGGACTACCTACAATGAGCAGTTCTTC
NA	once	TRBV10-2	TRBJ1-1	CASSEHGQNTEAFF	TGCGCCAGCAGTGAGCACGGACAGAACACTGAAGCTTTCTTT
TRBD2	NA	TRBV19	TRBJ2-4	CASSISRVLAGGFDKNIQYF	TGTGCCAGTAGTATATCAAGGGTGTTAGCGGGAGGGTTCGACAAAAACATTCAGTACTTC
TRBD1	NA	TRBV6-6	TRBJ2-5	CASSFLGQGRETQYF	TGTGCCAGCAGTTTCCTCGGACAGGGGAGAGAGACCCAGTACTTC
NA	NA	TRBV4-2	TRBJ2-5	CASSLDTGGEQETQYF	TGTGCCAGCAGCCTAGACACCGGAGGGGAGCAAGAGACCCAGTACTTC
TRBD2	NA	TRBV4-2	TRBJ2-7	CASSQDTGGPGEQYF	TGTGCCAGCAGCCAAGATACGGGAGGTCCGGGCGAGCAGTACTTC
TRBD1	NA	TRBV6-6	TRBJ2-5	CASRATGVQGTQYF	TGTGCCAGCAGGGCTACAGGGGTTCAAGGGACCCAGTACTTC
NA	NA	TRBV15	TRBJ1-2	CATSNPRGYTF	TGTGCCACCAGCAACCCCCGGGGCTACACCTTC
NA	NA	TRBV10-1	TRBJ2-7	CASSARGMLGPYEQYF	TGCGCCAGCAGTGCGCGCGGGATGCTAGGACCCTACGAGCAGTACTTC
NA	NA	TRBV19	TRBJ2-2	CASSTNRGGELFF	TGTGCCAGTAGCACGAACCGGGGCGGGGAGCTGTTTTTT
NA	NA	TRBV5-1	TRBJ2-2	CASSLERVPGELFF	TGCGCCAGCAGCTTGGAGCGGGTTCCCGGGGAGCTGTTTTTT
NA	NA	TRBV9	TRBJ1-2	CASSLELDYGYTF	TGTGCCAGCAGCCTCGAGTTGGACTATGGCTACACCTTC
TRBD2	NA	TRBV6-6	TRBJ2-1	CASSLGLAVRNEQFF	TGTGCCAGCAGTCTGGGACTAGCGGTTAGGAATGAGCAGTTCTTC
TRBD1	NA	TRBV2	TRBJ1-6	CASSEPGGAGSPLHF	TGTGCCAGCAGTGAACCAGGGGGCGCGGGGTCACCCCTCCACTTT
TRBD1	NA	TRBV2	TRBJ1-6	CASRATRDRNSPLHF	TGTGCCAGCAGAGCTACACGGGACAGAAATTCCCCCCTCCACTTT
TRBD1	NA	TRBV19	TRBJ2-6	CASSTGQAQSSGANVLTF	TGTGCCAGTAGTACAGGACAGGCCCAAAGCTCTGGGGCCAACGTCCTGACTTTC
TRBD2	NA	TRBV4-2	TRBJ2-7	CASSPSGDISSYEQYF	TGTGCCAGCAGCCCTAGCGGAGACATCAGCTCCTACGAGCAGTACTTC